The sequence of this TCR beta chain was determined in a study of blood T cell repertoires in COVID-19. Study at large: Researchers got acute and convalescent COVID-19 samples from the United States, Italy and Spain.

The CDR3 is made up of 11 amino acids. Germline V gives CDR1 SQVTM, CDR2 ANQGSEA. V was pared by 4 bases and J by 6 bases, with 9 bases between. Per the study methods: Cell counts per sample came from amplifying reference gene primers. Profiling relied on immunoSEQ multiplex PCR, and the TCRdb table lists in-frame clones only, not all of them. Clone size and V and J calls were adopted from that table, with D and trimming inferred from the DNA. This table holds 200,000 or so clones, approximately 81% found once. This rearrangement joins TRBV29-1 to TRBJ1-1; D is possibly TRBD1 (5 bases). This TCR derives from a woman aged 80 or older with acute or convalescent COVID-19. Sequencing was carried out using peripheral blood. The CDR3 DNA reads TGCAGCGTTGGACCGGGGGCTGAAGCTTTCTTT. Its protein is CSVGPGAEAFF.